This TCR beta chain was documented in a study of blood T cell dynamics during melanoma immunotherapy. This clone has a single count. The method was immunoSEQ multiplex PCR; TCRdb's version includes in-frame clones alone and lacks a portion of them. The sample has about 15,000 clones, around 90% seen once; the top ten hold around 0.99%. Indicated time point: week 3, after first cycle of checkpoint inhibitor. Response was assessed by RECIST 1.1 at 12 weeks, except a couple of rapid progressors. Patients had no prior systemic cancer treatment, immunosuppressants or other active cancers. This sample comprised blood, obtained from a patient treated with checkpoint blockade. This clonotype was obtained from a human donor with melanoma.

The CDR3 loop reads CASSDGQHNYGYTF. The CDR3 nucleotides read TGTGCCAGCAGTGATGGACAGCATAACTATGGCTACACCTTC. V is TRBV2 and J is TRBJ1-2, with TRBD1 as a possible D gene (6 bases). Trimming stripped 3 bases from V and 1 base from J, with 9 bases between. Germline values: CDR1 SNHLY, CDR2 FYNNEI. The CDR3 length is 14 residues.